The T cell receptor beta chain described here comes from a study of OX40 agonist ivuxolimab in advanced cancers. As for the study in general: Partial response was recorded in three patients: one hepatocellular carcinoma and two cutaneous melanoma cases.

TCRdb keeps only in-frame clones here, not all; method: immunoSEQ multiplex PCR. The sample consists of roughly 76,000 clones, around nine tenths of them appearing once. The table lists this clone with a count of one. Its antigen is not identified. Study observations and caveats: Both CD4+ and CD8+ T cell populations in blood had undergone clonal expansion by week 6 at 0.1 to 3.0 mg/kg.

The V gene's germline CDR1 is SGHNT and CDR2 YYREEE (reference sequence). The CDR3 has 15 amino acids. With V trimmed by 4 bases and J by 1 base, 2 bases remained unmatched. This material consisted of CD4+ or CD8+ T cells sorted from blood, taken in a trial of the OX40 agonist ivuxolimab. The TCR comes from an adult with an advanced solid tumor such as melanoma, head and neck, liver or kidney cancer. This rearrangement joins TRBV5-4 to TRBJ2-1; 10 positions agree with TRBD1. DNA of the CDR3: TGTGCCAGCAGCGAGGGACAGGGGTCCTACAATGAGCAGTTCTTC. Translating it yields CASSEGQGSYNEQFF.